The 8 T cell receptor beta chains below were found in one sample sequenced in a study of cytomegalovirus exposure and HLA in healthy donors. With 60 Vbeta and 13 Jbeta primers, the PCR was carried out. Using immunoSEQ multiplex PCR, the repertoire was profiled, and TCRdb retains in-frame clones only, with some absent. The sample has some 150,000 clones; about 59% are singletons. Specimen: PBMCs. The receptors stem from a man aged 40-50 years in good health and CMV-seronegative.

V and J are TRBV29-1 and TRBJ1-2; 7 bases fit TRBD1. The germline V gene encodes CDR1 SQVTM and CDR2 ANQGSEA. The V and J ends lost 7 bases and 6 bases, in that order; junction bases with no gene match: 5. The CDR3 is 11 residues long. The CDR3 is CSAHRGDGYTF. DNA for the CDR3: TGCAGCGCTCACAGGGGAGATGGCTACACCTTC.

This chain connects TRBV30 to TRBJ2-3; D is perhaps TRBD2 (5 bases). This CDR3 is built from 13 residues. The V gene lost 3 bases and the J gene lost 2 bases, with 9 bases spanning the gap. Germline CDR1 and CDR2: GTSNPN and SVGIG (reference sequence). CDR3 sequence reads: CAWSEDSTDTQYF. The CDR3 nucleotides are TGTGCCTGGAGCGAGGACTCCACAGATACGCAGTATTTT.

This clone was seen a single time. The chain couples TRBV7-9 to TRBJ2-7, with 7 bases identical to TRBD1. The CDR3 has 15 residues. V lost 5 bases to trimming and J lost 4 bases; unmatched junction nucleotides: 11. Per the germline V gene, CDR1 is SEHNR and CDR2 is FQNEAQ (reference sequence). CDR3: CASSARDSLRYEQYF. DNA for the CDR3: TGTGCCAGCAGCGCCAGGGACAGCCTAAGGTACGAGCAGTACTTC.

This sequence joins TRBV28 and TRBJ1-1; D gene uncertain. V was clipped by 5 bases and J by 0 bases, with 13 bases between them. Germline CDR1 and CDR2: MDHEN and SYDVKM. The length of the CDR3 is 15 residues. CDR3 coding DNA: TGTGCCAGCAGTCCCCGGGTCAGAGTGAACACTGAAGCTTTCTTT. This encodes CASSPRVRVNTEAFF.

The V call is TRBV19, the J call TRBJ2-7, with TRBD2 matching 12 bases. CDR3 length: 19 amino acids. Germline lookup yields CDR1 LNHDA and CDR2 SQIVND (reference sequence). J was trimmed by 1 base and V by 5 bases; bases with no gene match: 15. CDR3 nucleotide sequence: TGTGCCAGTAGTGATCACAGGGGGACTAGCGGGTATAGTTCCTACGAGCAGTACTTC. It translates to CASSDHRGTSGYSSYEQYF.

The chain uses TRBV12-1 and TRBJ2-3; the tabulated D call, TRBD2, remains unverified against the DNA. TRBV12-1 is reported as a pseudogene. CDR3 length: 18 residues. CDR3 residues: CASSFESLREDMADTQYF. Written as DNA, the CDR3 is TGTGCCAGCAGCTTTGAGTCCTTGCGGGAGGACATGGCAGATACGCAGTATTTT.

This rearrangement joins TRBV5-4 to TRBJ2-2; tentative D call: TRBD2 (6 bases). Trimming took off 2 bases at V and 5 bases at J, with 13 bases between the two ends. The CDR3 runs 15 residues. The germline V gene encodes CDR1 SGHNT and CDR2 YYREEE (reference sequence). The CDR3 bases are TGTGCCAGCAGCTTAGAACTAGCACGGACCGGGGAGCTGTTTTTT. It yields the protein CASSLELARTGELFF.

DNA for the CDR3: TGTGCCAGTAAACCTGCGTTAGCCTACAAAGAGACCCAGTACTTC. It translates to CASKPALAYKETQYF. The V call is TRBV19, the J call TRBJ2-5; D ambiguous. V was cut by 7 bases and J by 3 bases, with 18 bases left in between. Germline-derived CDR1 and CDR2 are LNHDA and SQIVND (reference sequence). The CDR3 covers 15 residues.